Described below is a single T cell receptor beta chain sequence and its context. The antigen is not known. The sample originates from a study of T cell responses to AZD1222 COVID-19 vaccine. Study-wide results and limits: Among those given AZD1222, only six were seropositive at baseline. Researchers report vaccine-associated CD4 TCRs spanning spike, with dominance at 160-218 and 743-854. Of spike-specific TCRs, nearly half reportedly target regions left unmutated in variants. Possibly, clonal diversity was underestimated; donors were largely white British and included more females.

The ends lost 6 bases at V and 3 bases at J; junction bases unmatched: 8. The length of the CDR3 is 15 residues. The germline gives CDR1 MNHEY, CDR2 SVGAGI. The protocol was immunoSEQ multiplex PCR, while the TCRdb copy is restricted to in-frame clones and leaves out a portion. The sample consists of 150,000 to 200,000 clones, around 86% of them appearing once. The V and J genes are TRBV6-5 and TRBJ1-2; the match to TRBD1 covers 9 bases. Sequencing was performed on peripheral blood, taken on day 0 of MenACWY control vaccination. This TCR was recovered from an adult in good health. The CDR3 DNA reads TGTGCCAGCAGACCAGGGACAGGGATTCACTATGGCTACACCTTC. Its protein product is CASRPGTGIHYGYTF.